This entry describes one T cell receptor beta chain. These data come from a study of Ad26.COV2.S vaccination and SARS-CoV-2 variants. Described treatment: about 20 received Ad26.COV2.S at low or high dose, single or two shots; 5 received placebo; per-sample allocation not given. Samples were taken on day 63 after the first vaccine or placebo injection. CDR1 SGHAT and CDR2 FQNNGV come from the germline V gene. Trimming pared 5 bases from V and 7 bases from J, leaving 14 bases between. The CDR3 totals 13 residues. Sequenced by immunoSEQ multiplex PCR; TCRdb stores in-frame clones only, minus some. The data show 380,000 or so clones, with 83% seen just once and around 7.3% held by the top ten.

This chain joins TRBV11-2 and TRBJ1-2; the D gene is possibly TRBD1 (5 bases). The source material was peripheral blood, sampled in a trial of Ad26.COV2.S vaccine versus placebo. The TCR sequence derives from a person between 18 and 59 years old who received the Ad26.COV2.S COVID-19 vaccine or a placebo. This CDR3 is CASSLPGGGGYTF. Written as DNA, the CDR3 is TGTGCCAGCAGCCTCCCTGGGGGAGGTGGCTACACCTTC.